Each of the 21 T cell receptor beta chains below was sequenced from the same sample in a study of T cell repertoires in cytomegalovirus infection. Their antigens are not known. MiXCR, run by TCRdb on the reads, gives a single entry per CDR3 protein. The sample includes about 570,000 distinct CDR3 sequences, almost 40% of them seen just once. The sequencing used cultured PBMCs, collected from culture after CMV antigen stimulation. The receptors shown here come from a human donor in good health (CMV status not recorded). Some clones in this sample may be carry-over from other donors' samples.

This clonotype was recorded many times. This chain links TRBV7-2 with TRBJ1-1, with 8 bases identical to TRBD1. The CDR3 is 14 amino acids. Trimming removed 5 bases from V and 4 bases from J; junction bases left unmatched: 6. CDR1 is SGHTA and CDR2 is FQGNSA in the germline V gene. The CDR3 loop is CASSHRTGGTEAFF. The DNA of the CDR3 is TGTGCCAGCAGCCACCGAACAGGGGGCACTGAAGCTTTCTTT.

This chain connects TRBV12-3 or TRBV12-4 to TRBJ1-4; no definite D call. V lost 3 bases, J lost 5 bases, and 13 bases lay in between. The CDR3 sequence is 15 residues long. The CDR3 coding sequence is TGTGCCAGCAGTTTGGGGTTGGGAGGGAATGAAAAACTGTTTTTT. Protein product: CASSLGLGGNEKLFF.

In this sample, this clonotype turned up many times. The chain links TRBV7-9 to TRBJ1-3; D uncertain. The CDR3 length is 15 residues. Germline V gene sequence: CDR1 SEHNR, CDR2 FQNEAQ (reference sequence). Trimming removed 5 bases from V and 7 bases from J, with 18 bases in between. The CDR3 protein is CASSAPERLGNTIYF. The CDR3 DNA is TGTGCCAGCAGCGCCCCCGAGCGTCTGGGCAACACCATATATTTT. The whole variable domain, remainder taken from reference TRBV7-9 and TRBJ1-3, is DTGVSQNPRHKITKRGQNVTFRCDPISEHNRLYWYRQTLGQGPEFLTYFQNEAQLEKSRLLSDRFSAERPKGSFSTLEIQRTEQGDSAMYLCASSAPERLGNTIYFGEGSWLTVV.

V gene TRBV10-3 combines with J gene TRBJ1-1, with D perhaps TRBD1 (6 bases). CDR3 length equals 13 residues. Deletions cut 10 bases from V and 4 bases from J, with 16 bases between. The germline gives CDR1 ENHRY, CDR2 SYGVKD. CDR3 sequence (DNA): TGTGCCACCAGCCGGGGGGCCGGCACTGAAGCTTTCTTT. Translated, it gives CATSRGAGTEAFF.

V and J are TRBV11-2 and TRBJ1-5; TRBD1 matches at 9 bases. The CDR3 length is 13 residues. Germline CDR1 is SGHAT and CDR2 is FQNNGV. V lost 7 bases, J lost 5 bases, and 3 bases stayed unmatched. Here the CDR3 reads CASTRTGDQPQHF. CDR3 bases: TGTGCCAGCACCCGGACAGGGGATCAGCCCCAGCATTTT.

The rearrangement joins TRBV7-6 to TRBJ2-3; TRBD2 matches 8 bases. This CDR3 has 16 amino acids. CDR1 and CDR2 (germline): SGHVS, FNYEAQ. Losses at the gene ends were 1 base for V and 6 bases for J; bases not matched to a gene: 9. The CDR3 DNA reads TGTGCCAGCAGCTTAGGAGGAGCGGGGGAGGCGGATACGCAGTATTTT. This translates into CASSLGGAGEADTQYF.

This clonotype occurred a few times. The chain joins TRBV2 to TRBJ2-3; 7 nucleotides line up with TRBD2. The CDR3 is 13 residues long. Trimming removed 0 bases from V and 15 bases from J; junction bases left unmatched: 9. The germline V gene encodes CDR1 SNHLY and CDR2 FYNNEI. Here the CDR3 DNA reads TGTGCCAGCAGTGAAGCCGGGCGGGGGAGTAAATATTTT. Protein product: CASSEAGRGSKYF.

CDR3 coding DNA: TGTGCCAGCAGTTACGCGCGTATGACAGGGGAAGAAGCTTTCTTT. This translates into CASSYARMTGEEAFF. The rearrangement joins TRBV6-2 or TRBV6-3 to TRBJ1-1; 8 nucleotides line up with TRBD1. The CDR3 runs to 15 residues. Trimming took 2 bases from V and 8 from J; bases not matched to a gene: 10. Germline V gene lookup returns CDR1 MNHEY and CDR2 SVGEGT.

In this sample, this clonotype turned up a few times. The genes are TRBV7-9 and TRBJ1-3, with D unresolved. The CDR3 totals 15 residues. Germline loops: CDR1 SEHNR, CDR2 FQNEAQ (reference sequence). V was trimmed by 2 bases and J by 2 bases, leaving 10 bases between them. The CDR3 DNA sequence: TGTGCCAGCAGCTTATCCGGCAGCCCTGGAAACACCATATATTTT. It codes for CASSLSGSPGNTIYF.

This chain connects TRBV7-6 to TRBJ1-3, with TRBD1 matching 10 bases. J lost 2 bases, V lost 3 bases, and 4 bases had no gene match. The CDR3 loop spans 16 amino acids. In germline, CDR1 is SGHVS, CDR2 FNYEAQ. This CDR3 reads CASSLSGTGAGNTIYF. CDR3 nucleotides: TGTGCCAGCAGCTTGAGCGGGACAGGGGCTGGAAACACCATATATTTT.

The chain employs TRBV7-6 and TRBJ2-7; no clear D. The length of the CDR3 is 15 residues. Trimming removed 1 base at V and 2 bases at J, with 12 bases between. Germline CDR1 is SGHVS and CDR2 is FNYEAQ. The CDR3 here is CASSLGQRSPYEQYF. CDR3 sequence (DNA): TGTGCCAGCAGCTTAGGGCAGAGGTCACCCTACGAGCAGTACTTC.

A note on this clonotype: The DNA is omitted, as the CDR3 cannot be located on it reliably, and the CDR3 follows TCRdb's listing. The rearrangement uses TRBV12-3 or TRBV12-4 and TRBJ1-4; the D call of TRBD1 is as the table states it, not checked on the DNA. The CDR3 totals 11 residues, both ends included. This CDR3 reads CASSFGGGTFF.

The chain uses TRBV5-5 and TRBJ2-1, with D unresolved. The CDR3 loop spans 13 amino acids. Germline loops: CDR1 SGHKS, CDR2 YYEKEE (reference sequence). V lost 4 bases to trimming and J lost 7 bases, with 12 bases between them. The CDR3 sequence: CASSRRGGNEQFF. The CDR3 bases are TGTGCCAGCAGCCGGAGAGGTGGGAATGAGCAGTTCTTC.

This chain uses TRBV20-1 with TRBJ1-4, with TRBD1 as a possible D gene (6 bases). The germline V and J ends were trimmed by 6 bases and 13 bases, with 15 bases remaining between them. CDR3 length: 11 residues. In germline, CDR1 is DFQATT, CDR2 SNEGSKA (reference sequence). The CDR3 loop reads CSAQTGSRLFF. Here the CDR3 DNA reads TGCAGTGCCCAGACAGGCAGCCGACTGTTTTTT.

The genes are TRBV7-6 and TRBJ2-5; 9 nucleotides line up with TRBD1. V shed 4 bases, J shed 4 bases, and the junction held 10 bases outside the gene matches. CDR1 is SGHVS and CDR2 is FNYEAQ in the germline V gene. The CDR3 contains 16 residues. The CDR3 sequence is CASSSARDRVGETQYF. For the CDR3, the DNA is TGTGCCAGCAGCTCCGCCCGGGACAGGGTCGGAGAGACCCAGTACTTC.

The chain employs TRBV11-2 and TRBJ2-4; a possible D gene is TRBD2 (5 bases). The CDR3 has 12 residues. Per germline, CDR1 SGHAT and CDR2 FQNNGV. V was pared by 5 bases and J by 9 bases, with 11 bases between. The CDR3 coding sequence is TGTGCCAGCAGCAAGGTGGGAGTCATTCAGTACTTC. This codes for CASSKVGVIQYF.

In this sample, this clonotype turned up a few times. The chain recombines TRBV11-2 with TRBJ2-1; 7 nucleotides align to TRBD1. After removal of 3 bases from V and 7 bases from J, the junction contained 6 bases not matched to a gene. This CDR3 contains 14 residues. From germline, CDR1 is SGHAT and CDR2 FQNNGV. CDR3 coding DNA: TGTGCCAGCAGCTTCGCAGGGGGTAGTAATGAGCAGTTCTTC. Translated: CASSFAGGSNEQFF.

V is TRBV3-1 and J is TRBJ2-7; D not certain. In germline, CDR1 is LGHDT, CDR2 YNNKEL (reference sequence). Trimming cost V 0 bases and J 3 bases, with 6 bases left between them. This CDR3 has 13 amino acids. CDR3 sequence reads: CASSQEPLYEQYF. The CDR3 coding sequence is TGTGCCAGCAGCCAAGAGCCCCTCTACGAGCAGTACTTC.

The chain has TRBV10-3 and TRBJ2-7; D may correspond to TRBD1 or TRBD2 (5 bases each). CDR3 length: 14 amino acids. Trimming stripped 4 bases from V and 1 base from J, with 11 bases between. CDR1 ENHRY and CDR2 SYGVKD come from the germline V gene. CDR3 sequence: CAISVGEMSYEQYF. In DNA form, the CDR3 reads TGTGCCATCAGTGTGGGGGAAATGTCCTACGAGCAGTACTTC.

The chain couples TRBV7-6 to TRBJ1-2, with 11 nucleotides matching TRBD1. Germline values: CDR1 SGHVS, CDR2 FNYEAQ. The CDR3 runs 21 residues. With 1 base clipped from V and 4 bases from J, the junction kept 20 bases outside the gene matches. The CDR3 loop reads CASSLEGGRRTGGEFGYGYTF. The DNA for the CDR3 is TGTGCCAGCAGCTTAGAAGGGGGACGACGGACAGGGGGCGAGTTTGGCTATGGCTACACCTTC.

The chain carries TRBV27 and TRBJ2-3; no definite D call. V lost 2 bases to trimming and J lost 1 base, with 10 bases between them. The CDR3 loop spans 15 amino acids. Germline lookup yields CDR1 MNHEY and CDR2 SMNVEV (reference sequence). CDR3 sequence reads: CASSLSIIGTDTQYF. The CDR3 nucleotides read TGTGCCAGCAGTTTAAGCATTATCGGCACAGATACGCAGTATTTT.